These 19 T cell receptor beta chains came from one sample sequenced in a study of T cell responses to AZD1222 COVID-19 vaccine. Profiling relied on immunoSEQ multiplex PCR, and the TCRdb table lists in-frame clones only, not all of them. The sample includes roughly 200,000 clones, about 94% of them seen just once. Sequencing was performed on peripheral blood, taken 28 days after the second dose of the MenACWY control vaccine. These receptors all stem from an adult who received the MenACWY meningococcal vaccine as a control.

V and J are TRBV6-5 and TRBJ1-6; 9 bases are shared with TRBD1. This CDR3 region has 13 residues. V gave up 8 bases and J gave up 9 bases; unmatched junction bases: 5. The germline V gene has CDR1 MNHEY and CDR2 SVGAGI. The CDR3 DNA sequence: TGTGCCAGCGGGACAGGGTTCCGTTCACCCCTCCACTTT. Encoded protein: CASGTGFRSPLHF.

The V and J genes are TRBV9 and TRBJ1-6, with D tentatively TRBD1 (5 bases). V lost 3 bases and J 15 bases, leaving 13 bases between the germline ends. The CDR3 length is 12 residues. In germline, CDR1 is SGDLS, CDR2 YYNGEE. The CDR3 DNA is TGTGCCAGCAGCGACCGGGACTCCTTCCTCCACTTT. This encodes CASSDRDSFLHF.

J is TRBJ2-3 and V is TRBV7-2; weak D call: TRBD2 (5 bases). The germline V and J ends were trimmed by 1 base and 4 bases, with 18 bases remaining between them. Germline CDR1 and CDR2: SGHTA and FQGNSA. The CDR3 has 17 residues. The CDR3 reads CASSLGHYTEEADTQYF. The CDR3 bases are TGTGCCAGCAGCTTAGGACACTACACGGAGGAGGCAGATACGCAGTATTTT.

The genes are TRBV27 and TRBJ2-2, with D possibly being TRBD1 (6 bases). V gave up 9 bases and J gave up 1 base, with 18 bases separating them. Germline V gene data show CDR1 as MNHEY and CDR2 as SMNVEV (reference sequence). The CDR3 runs to 16 residues. The CDR3, as DNA: TGTGCCAGTAGACACTCACGAGGGGGGAACACCGGGGAGCTGTTTTTT. Translation gives CASRHSRGGNTGELFF.

In this sample, this clone turned up once. The rearrangement uses TRBV6-6 and TRBJ2-5; D gene ambiguous. V gave up 0 bases and J gave up 4 bases, with 3 bases separating them. The CDR3 is made up of 12 amino acids. The V gene's germline CDR1 is MNHNY and CDR2 SVGAGI (reference sequence). CDR3 DNA: TGTGCCAGCAGTTACTCGAGAGAGACCCAGTACTTC. Translation gives CASSYSRETQYF.

This clone was detected only once. This chain joins TRBV2 and TRBJ2-2; the match to TRBD1 covers 10 bases. Germline lookup yields CDR1 SNHLY and CDR2 FYNNEI. V was pared by 6 bases and J by 4 bases, with 5 bases of the junction left unmatched. The CDR3 spans 15 residues. CDR3 protein: CASRRDRGGTGELFF. CDR3 coding DNA: TGTGCCAGCAGGAGGGACAGGGGTGGCACCGGGGAGCTGTTTTTT.

This clone was counted once. V gene TRBV28 combines with J gene TRBJ1-1; 7 bases map to TRBD1. V lost 6 bases, J lost 0 bases, and 4 bases stayed unmatched. Germline CDR1 reads MDHEN; CDR2 reads SYDVKM. This CDR3 comprises 14 residues. The CDR3: CASSLGQMNTEAFF. In DNA form, the CDR3 reads TGTGCCAGCAGCCTGGGACAGATGAACACTGAAGCTTTCTTT.

The CDR3 DNA follows: TGTGCCAGCAGCTTTTCCACCACAGATACGCAGTATTTT. It is translated as CASSFSTTDTQYF. The chain carries TRBV7-9 and TRBJ2-3; D is uncertain. Per the germline V gene, CDR1 is SEHNR and CDR2 is FQNEAQ (reference sequence). CDR3 length: 13 amino acids. The V end lost 3 bases, the J end lost 2 bases, and 6 bases lay between the germline ends.

The chain couples TRBV19 to TRBJ2-7; 8 nucleotides line up with TRBD2. J gave up 0 bases and V 7 bases, and 2 bases lay outside the gene matches. The CDR3 has 13 amino acids. Per the germline V gene, CDR1 is LNHDA and CDR2 is SQIVND (reference sequence). The CDR3 reads CASKGTSSYEQYF. The CDR3, as DNA: TGTGCCAGTAAGGGGACTAGCTCCTACGAGCAGTACTTC.

The V gene is TRBV10-3, the J gene TRBJ2-7; D is uncertain. CDR1 is ENHRY, CDR2 SYGVKD, per germline. Deletions cut 3 bases from V and 6 bases from J, with 9 bases between. This CDR3 spans 12 amino acids. The CDR3 sequence: CAISDQAPEQYF. The DNA of the CDR3 is TGTGCCATCAGTGACCAGGCCCCCGAGCAGTACTTC.

V and J are TRBV5-6 and TRBJ2-1; D gene uncertain. Germline V gives CDR1 SGHDT, CDR2 YYEEEE. The CDR3 runs 11 residues. V gave up 0 bases and J gave up 9 bases, with 4 bases separating them. CDR3 protein: CASSLGGEQFF. The DNA for the CDR3 is TGTGCCAGCAGCTTGGGAGGTGAGCAGTTCTTC.

This clone was seen a handful of times. V and J are TRBV30 and TRBJ1-2; D is perhaps TRBD1 (5 bases). The germline gives CDR1 GTSNPN, CDR2 SVGIG (reference sequence). The CDR3 runs to 13 residues. V shed 8 bases and J shed 7 bases, with 20 bases lying between them. This CDR3 is CAGARGWGSGYTF. The DNA of the CDR3 is TGTGCCGGGGCAAGGGGTTGGGGATCTGGCTACACCTTC.

J is TRBJ2-7 and V is TRBV6-5; tentatively, D is TRBD1 (5 bases). CDR1 MNHEY and CDR2 SVGAGI come from the germline V gene. The length of the CDR3 is 12 residues. With 6 bases removed from V and 7 bases from J, the gap between germline ends came to 13 bases. The CDR3 bases are TGTGCCAGCAGAAGGGGTTCTTGGGAGCAGTACTTC. Protein: CASRRGSWEQYF.

The V gene is TRBV10-3, the J gene TRBJ2-2, with no clear D. CDR1 and CDR2 from the germline V gene are ENHRY and SYGVKD. V dropped 10 bases and J dropped 2 bases, with 11 bases sitting between them. The CDR3 runs to 13 residues. The CDR3 DNA sequence: TGTGCCACCCAGACCATTAACACCGGGGAGCTGTTTTTT. Translating it yields CATQTINTGELFF.

J is TRBJ2-7 and V is TRBV6-5; 9 bases map to TRBD1. Trimming cost V 8 bases and J 2 bases; bases outside gene matches: 4. The CDR3 is 13 amino acids. CDR1 MNHEY and CDR2 SVGAGI come from the germline V gene. The DNA for the CDR3 is TGTGCCAGCGGGACAGGGAGTACCTACGAGCAGTACTTC. It specifies CASGTGSTYEQYF.

The rearrangement uses TRBV7-3 and TRBJ2-3, with TRBD2 matching over 13 bases. Losses at the gene ends were 5 bases for V and 7 bases for J; bases not matched to a gene: 12. Germline CDR1 reads SGHTA; CDR2 reads FQGTGA. The CDR3 length is 17 residues. For the CDR3, the DNA is TGTGCCAGCAGCCTGGGTGGGACTAGCGGGATATCAAATACGCAGTATTTT. It yields the protein CASSLGGTSGISNTQYF.

The V call is TRBV4-1, the J call TRBJ2-7, with TRBD1 matching 7 bases. CDR3 length: 16 amino acids. In germline, CDR1 is MGHRA, CDR2 YSYEKL. Unmatched junction bases numbered 10, after V lost 2 bases and J lost 3 bases. The CDR3 DNA is TGCGCCAGCAGCCAAACACCGGGAAACAGGGGCTACGAGCAGTACTTC. Protein product: CASSQTPGNRGYEQYF.

This chain joins TRBV7-8 and TRBJ2-7; tentatively, D is TRBD2 (6 bases). The germline V gene has CDR1 SGHVS and CDR2 FQNEAQ. The V gene lost 4 bases and the J gene lost 3 bases, with 10 bases spanning the gap. The CDR3 contains 13 residues. This chain's CDR3 is CASSSGGDYEQYF. In nucleotides, the CDR3 is TGTGCCAGCAGCTCGGGCGGGGACTACGAGCAGTACTTC.

This clone has just one count. The chain carries TRBV19 and TRBJ2-7; 7 positions agree with TRBD2. The CDR3 extends over 15 amino acids. Germline V CDR1 and CDR2: LNHDA, SQIVND (reference sequence). The trim removed 0 bases at V and 0 bases at J, leaving 2 bases unmatched. CDR3 bases: TGTGCCAGTAGTATAGATGGGGGGGTCTCCTACGAGCAGTACTTC. Amino acids: CASSIDGGVSYEQYF.